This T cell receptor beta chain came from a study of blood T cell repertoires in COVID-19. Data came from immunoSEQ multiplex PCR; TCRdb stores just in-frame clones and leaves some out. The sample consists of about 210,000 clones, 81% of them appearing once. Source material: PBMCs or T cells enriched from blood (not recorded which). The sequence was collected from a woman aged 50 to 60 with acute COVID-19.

The CDR3 sequence is CASSGLQQGDIEAFF. CDR3 coding DNA: TGTGCCAGCAGTGGGCTGCAACAGGGGGATATTGAAGCTTTCTTT. The chain combines TRBV25-1 with TRBJ1-1, with 8 bases aligning to TRBD1. CDR1 is MGHDK and CDR2 is SYGVNS in the germline V gene. J lost 7 bases, V lost 4 bases, and 11 bases had no gene match. This CDR3 spans 15 amino acids.